The source of this TCR beta chain is a study of T cell changes during pregnancy in multiple sclerosis. Per germline, CDR1 SGHTA and CDR2 FQGNSA. There are 14 residues in the CDR3. V was trimmed by 7 bases and J by 0 bases, leaving 10 bases between them. Profiled with immunoSEQ multiplex PCR; TCRdb holds only in-frame clones, not every one. The sample contains some 70,000 clones, approximately 92% of which appear only once. Sequenced material: CD8+ T cells from peripheral blood mononuclear cells, taken in the third trimester of pregnancy. The V call is TRBV7-2, the J call TRBJ2-1; perhaps TRBD1 as D (6 bases). The receptor was isolated from a female donor in good health, enrolled as a control in a pregnancy study. CDR3 coding DNA: TGTGCCAGCAACAAACAGGGCTCCTACAATGAGCAGTTCTTC. Its translation: CASNKQGSYNEQFF.